Here is one T cell receptor beta chain with its context. No cognate antigen has been identified for it. The sample holds no much larger clone one base away, and base qualities are not on file. The immunoSEQ Assay, a bias-controlled multiplex PCR, was used to amplify TCRbeta CDR3 regions from genomic DNA. The original methods were these. Within the assay, amplification of reference gene primers was used to estimate how many nucleated cells each sample contained. To quantify the absolute abundance of each unique TCRbeta CDR3 rearrangement, sequence reads were collapsed and filtered. For each sample, productive Simpson clonality was calculated by taking the square root of Simpson's diversity index across productive rearrangements. TCRdb took this table from immuneACCESS and kept in-frame rearrangements with V and J called. Such tables lack part of the clones; where checked against another copy, unresolved V genes explain under half of the gap, and the rest is unexplained. From that table come the V and J calls and clone size; the DNA was used to work out D and trimming. The sample records about 190,000 clones, roughly four fifths of which are singletons. About an eighth of the sample comes from the top ten.

This entry is derived from a study of blood T cell repertoires in COVID-19 (dated by TCRdb to the early 2020s). About the full investigation: The collaborator samples originated in the United States, Italy and Spain and spanned the acute and convalescent phases of COVID-19. Deeply sampled blood TCRbeta repertoires from subjects exposed to, actively infected with, or recovered from COVID-19 were included in the dataset. Where available, HLA class I and class II types were taken from metadata supplied by the sample provider and were not determined by assay-based typing. The repertoires were released in a freely available public database meant as a resource for research on the immune response to SARS-CoV-2. Samples came from the ongoing ImmuneRACE study (first 160 participants) plus 1,254 subjects from 6 global collaborators. The prospective study material was composed of cDNA or gDNA derived from T cells, B-cell-depleted T cells, or PBMCs. Sample metadata almost always included a de-identified subject ID, COVID-19 status, age in years and sex.

Collaborating institutions collected whole blood in K2EDTA tubes following their own protocols. For TCRbeta analysis, collaborators shipped samples as frozen whole blood, isolated PBMCs, or DNA extracted from either of those sample types. Points the paper makes about the study in general: The amount of clinical and demographic metadata varied by source and participant and was provided uncurated.

CDR1 and CDR2 (MNHEY, SVGAGI) derive from the germline V gene. Trimmed from V: 5 bases; trimmed from J: 4 bases; junction bases lacking a gene match: 3. Its CDR3 holds 15 amino acids, cysteine through phenylalanine. The sequence is cut down to CDR3 DNA, 45 bases in frame from base 1. The clonotype was recovered from a woman between 50 and 59 years old with acute or convalescent COVID-19. Recombination linked TRBV6-5 to TRBJ2-3; 13 nucleotides in the junction match TRBD2. Sequencing input: peripheral blood. The DNA sequence is given as TGTGCCAGCAGTAAGGGACTAGCGGGGTCAGATACGCAGTATTTT. Translation gives CASSKGLAGSDTQYF.